This TCR beta chain was profiled in a study of T cell repertoires in cytomegalovirus infection. Study at large: Public TCR beta signatures were indicative of both CMV infection and a matching HLA type.

A remark on this clonotype: Antigen specificity is unknown.

The V gene end was trimmed by 4 bases and the J gene end by 4 bases; junction bases not matched to a gene: 15. Germline V gene lookup returns CDR1 DFQATT and CDR2 SNEGSKA (reference sequence). CDR3 length equals 17 residues. TCRdb redid the calling of the reads with MiXCR, one entry per CDR3 protein. The table records over 200,000 distinct CDR3 sequences, approximately 13% of them present only once. Points from the study as a whole: Cumulative frequency (of public TCR beta family members) identified carriers of CMV plus the relevant HLA. HLA-C-restricted CMV-specific TCR beta clonotypes were dominant in the ex vivo response.

The chain links TRBV20-1 to TRBJ2-7; 11 bases are a match to TRBD2. The TCR was taken from a human donor in good health (CMV status not recorded). Some clones in this sample may be carry-over from other donors' samples. Sequenced: PBMCs. The CDR3 sequence is CSATGGLAGLIPYEQYF. CDR3 coding DNA: TGCAGTGCTACAGGAGGACTAGCGGGTCTTATTCCTTACGAGCAGTACTTC.